The clone carrying this TCR beta chain was detected a few times. A multiplex PCR was run with 60 Vbeta primers and 13 Jbeta primers. Assay used: immunoSEQ multiplex PCR; TCRdb lists only in-frame clones, some missing. The data contain around 110,000 clones, just over 70% of them singletons. This entry is derived from a study of cytomegalovirus exposure and HLA in healthy donors. This CDR3 comprises 11 residues. The trim removed 5 bases at V and 9 bases at J, leaving 2 bases unmatched. Germline V gene data show CDR1 as GTSNPN and CDR2 as SVGIG (reference sequence). Source material: PBMCs. This chain links TRBV30 with TRBJ1-2, with 11 bases aligning to TRBD1. The sequence was obtained from a boy aged 10-17 years in good health and CMV-seronegative. The DNA of the CDR3 is TGTGCCTGGGGGGACAGGGGGAGCTACACCTTC. It encodes CAWGDRGSYTF. The full variable domain, with the rest looked up from reference TRBV30 and TRBJ1-2, is SQTIHQWPATLVQPVGSPLSLECTVEGTSNPNLYWYRQAAGRGLQLLFYSVGIGQISSEVPQNLSASRPQDRQFILSSKKLLLSDSGFYLCAWGDRGSYTFGSGTRLTVV.